The 11 T cell receptor beta chains reported below all come from one sample, sequenced in a study of CD8+ T cells in alopecia areata. As for treatment: oral pan-JAK inhibitor, 5-10 mg twice daily. Following RNA extraction, reverse transcription yielded cDNA that acted as the sequencing template. Sequenced by immunoSEQ multiplex PCR; TCRdb stores in-frame clones only, minus some. The sample includes 200,000 to 250,000 clones, around 66% of them seen just once. The sample in question was CD4+ T cells sorted from blood, obtained at week 4, from a patient treated with tofacitinib. These TCRs come from a human donor with alopecia areata.

V usage is TRBV30 and J usage is TRBJ1-2, with unresolved D. V lost 4 bases to trimming and J lost 7 bases, with 16 bases between them. CDR3 size: 13 residues. Germline V lookup: CDR1 GTSNPN, CDR2 SVGIG (reference sequence). The CDR3 DNA is TGTGCCTGGACCTCGGAGGGTATAGGTGGCTACACCTTC. The encoded protein is CAWTSEGIGGYTF.

The gene calls are TRBV27 and TRBJ1-1; TRBD1 might be the D (6 bases). The CDR3 is 14 amino acids. Germline lookup yields CDR1 MNHEY and CDR2 SMNVEV (reference sequence). The V gene lost 5 bases and the J gene lost 2 bases, with 12 bases spanning the gap. Here the CDR3 reads CASSTGTPNTEAFF. Here the CDR3 DNA reads TGTGCCAGCAGTACCGGGACACCAAACACTGAAGCTTTCTTT.

This rearrangement joins TRBV16 to TRBJ1-4; D ambiguous. The germline gives CDR1 KGHSY, CDR2 FQNENV. The germline V and J ends were trimmed by 0 bases and 6 bases, with 8 bases remaining between them. There are 14 residues in the CDR3. Here the CDR3 DNA reads TGTGCCAGCAGCCAATCGCCGACCTATGAAAAACTGTTTTTT. This sequence encodes CASSQSPTYEKLFF.

Only one count was recorded for this clone. The chain joins TRBV6-5 to TRBJ1-2, with 8 bases aligning to TRBD1. J lost 4 bases, V lost 1 base, and 8 bases had no gene match. Germline CDR1 is MNHEY and CDR2 is SVGAGI. This CDR3 comprises 16 residues. The CDR3 loop is CASSYFGQGDSYGYTF. The DNA of the CDR3 is TGTGCCAGCAGTTACTTCGGACAGGGTGATAGCTATGGCTACACCTTC.

CDR3 region: CASSWGDGANVLTF. CDR3 sequence (DNA): TGCGCCAGCAGCTGGGGAGATGGGGCCAACGTCCTGACTTTC. This rearrangement joins TRBV5-1 to TRBJ2-6, with a tentative D call TRBD2 (5 bases). Germline V gene sequence: CDR1 SGHRS, CDR2 YFSETQ. The CDR3 spans 14 residues. Trimming took 3 bases from V and 3 from J, leaving 7 bases between them.

This clone turned up a few times. V gene TRBV5-1 combines with J gene TRBJ2-1; D perhaps matches TRBD2 (5 bases). The CDR3 runs to 13 residues. V lost 7 bases and J 5 bases, leaving 13 bases between the germline ends. The germline V gene encodes CDR1 SGHRS and CDR2 YFSETQ. The CDR3 DNA sequence: TGCGCCAGCTCCTACGGGGAAAACAATGAGCAGTTCTTC. Its protein product is CASSYGENNEQFF.

This chain connects TRBV30 to TRBJ2-1, with D maybe TRBD1 (5 bases). Germline lookup yields CDR1 GTSNPN and CDR2 SVGIG (reference sequence). The CDR3 sequence is 12 residues long. V dropped 4 bases and J dropped 15 bases, with 19 bases sitting between them. CDR3 nucleotide sequence: TGTGCCTGGAACTCTATGGGGCCCCGTCTGTTCTTC. Its translation: CAWNSMGPRLFF. The variable domain in full, completed from reference TRBV30 and TRBJ2-1, reads SQTIHQWPATLVQPVGSPLSLECTVEGTSNPNLYWYRQAAGRGLQLLFYSVGIGQISSEVPQNLSASRPQDRQFILSSKKLLLSDSGFYLCAWNSMGPRLFFGPGTRLTVL.

CDR3: CASTPGGVGGYTF. CDR3 in DNA: TGTGCCAGCACCCCGGGAGGGGTCGGTGGCTACACCTTC. V gene TRBV7-2 combines with J gene TRBJ1-2; D might be TRBD1 (5 bases). CDR1 is SGHTA and CDR2 is FQGNSA in the germline V gene. Trimming shortened V by 7 bases and J by 7 bases, and 16 bases separated the two germline ends. This CDR3 contains 13 residues.

The rearrangement uses TRBV5-4 and TRBJ1-5; D ambiguous. The ends were cut back, 0 bases at V and 4 bases at J, with 8 bases in the middle. CDR1 is SGHNT and CDR2 is YYREEE in the germline V gene (reference sequence). The CDR3 is 14 amino acids. CDR3 in DNA: TGTGCCAGCAGCTTGGGAGGCCCGAATCAGCCCCAGCATTTT. Protein product: CASSLGGPNQPQHF.

The gene calls are TRBV25-1 and TRBJ2-3; 11 bases align to TRBD1. Germline V gives CDR1 MGHDK, CDR2 SYGVNS. Unmatched junction bases numbered 5, after V lost 0 bases and J lost 6 bases. The CDR3 sequence is 16 residues long. CDR3 in amino acids: CASSEYGQGARDTQYF. For the CDR3, the DNA is TGTGCCAGCAGTGAATATGGACAGGGGGCGCGGGATACGCAGTATTTT.

This clone was counted a single time. This chain joins TRBV30 and TRBJ1-1; unclear D gene. Germline CDR1 and CDR2: GTSNPN and SVGIG (reference sequence). Trimming stripped 6 bases from V and 3 bases from J, with 8 bases between. This CDR3 spans 11 amino acids. The CDR3 region is CACQGYTEAFF. The DNA of the CDR3 is TGTGCCTGCCAAGGGTACACTGAAGCTTTCTTT.